This T cell receptor (beta chain) was obtained from a study of early T cells in non-severe SARS-CoV-2 infection. Overall study context: Chains stayed unpaired after sequencing of bulk RNA from unsorted whole blood.

At least ten counts were recorded for this clonotype. In germline, CDR1 is SGHDT, CDR2 YYEEEE. This CDR3 is built from 11 residues. Trimming pared 5 bases from V and 0 bases from J, leaving 3 bases between. TCRdb itself ran the 5' RACE reads through MiXCR, one entry per CDR3 protein. The data hold 56,000 or so distinct CDR3 sequences, with about 11% observed a single time. The rearrangement links TRBV5-6 to TRBJ2-7, with no clear D. This receptor was identified in an adult who was a healthcare worker with PCR-confirmed SARS-CoV-2 infection or an uninfected control (not recorded which). The sample taken for sequencing was whole blood. The chain's CDR3 is CASSYSYEQYF. CDR3 nucleotide sequence: TGTGCCAGCAGTTACTCCTACGAGCAGTACTTC.